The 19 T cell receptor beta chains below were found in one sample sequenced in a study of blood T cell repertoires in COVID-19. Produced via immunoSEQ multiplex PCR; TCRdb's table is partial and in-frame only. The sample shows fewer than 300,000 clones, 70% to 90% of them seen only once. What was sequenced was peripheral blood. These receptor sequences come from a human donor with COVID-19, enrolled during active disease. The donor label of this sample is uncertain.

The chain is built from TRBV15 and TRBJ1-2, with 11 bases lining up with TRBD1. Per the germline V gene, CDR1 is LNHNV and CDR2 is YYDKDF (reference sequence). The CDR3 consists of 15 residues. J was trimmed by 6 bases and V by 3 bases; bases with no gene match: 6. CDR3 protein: CATSRAGQGVNGYTF. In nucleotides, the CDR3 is TGTGCCACCAGCAGGGCGGGACAGGGGGTGAATGGCTACACCTTC.

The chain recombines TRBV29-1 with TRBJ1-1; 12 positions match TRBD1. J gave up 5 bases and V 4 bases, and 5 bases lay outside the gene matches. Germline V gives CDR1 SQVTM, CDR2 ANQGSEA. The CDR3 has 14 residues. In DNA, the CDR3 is TGCAGCGTTGGCCGGGACAGGGGGCAAACTGAAGCTTTCTTT. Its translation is CSVGRDRGQTEAFF.

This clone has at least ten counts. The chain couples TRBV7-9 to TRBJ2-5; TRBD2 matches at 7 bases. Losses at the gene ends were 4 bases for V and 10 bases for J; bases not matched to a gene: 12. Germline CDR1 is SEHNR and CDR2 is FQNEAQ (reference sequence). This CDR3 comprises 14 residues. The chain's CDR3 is CASSSFEERGIQYF. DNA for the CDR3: TGTGCCAGCAGCTCGTTCGAGGAGCGGGGTATCCAGTACTTC.

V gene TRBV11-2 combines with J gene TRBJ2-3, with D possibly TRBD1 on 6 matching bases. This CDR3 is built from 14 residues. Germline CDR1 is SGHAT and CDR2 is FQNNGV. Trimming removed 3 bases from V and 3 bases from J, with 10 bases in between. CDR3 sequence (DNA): TGTGCCAGCAGCTTCGGCGACAGGACAGATACGCAGTATTTT. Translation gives CASSFGDRTDTQYF.

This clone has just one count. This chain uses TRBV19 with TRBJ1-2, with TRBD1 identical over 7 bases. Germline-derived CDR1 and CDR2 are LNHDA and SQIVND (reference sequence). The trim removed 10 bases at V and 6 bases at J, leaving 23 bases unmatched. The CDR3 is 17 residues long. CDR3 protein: CATKTPKQASGTDGYTF. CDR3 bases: TGTGCCACCAAGACCCCCAAACAAGCCTCCGGGACAGATGGCTACACCTTC.

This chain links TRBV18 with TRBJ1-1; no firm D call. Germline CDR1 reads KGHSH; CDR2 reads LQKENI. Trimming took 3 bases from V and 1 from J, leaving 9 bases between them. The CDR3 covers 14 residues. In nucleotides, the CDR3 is TGTGCCAGCTCACCGGAGCGGACGAACACTGAAGCTTTCTTT. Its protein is CASSPERTNTEAFF.

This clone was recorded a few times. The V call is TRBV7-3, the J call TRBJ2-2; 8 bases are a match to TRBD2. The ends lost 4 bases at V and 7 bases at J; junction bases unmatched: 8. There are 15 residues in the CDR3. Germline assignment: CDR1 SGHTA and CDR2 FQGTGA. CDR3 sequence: CASSSSGRPGGELFF. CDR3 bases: TGTGCCAGCAGCTCGAGCGGGAGACCGGGCGGGGAGCTGTTTTTT.

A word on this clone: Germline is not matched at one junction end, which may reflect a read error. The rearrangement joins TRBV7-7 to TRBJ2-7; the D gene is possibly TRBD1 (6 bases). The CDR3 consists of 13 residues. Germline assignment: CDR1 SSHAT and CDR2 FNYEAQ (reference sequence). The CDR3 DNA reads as TGTGCTAGCAGCTTAGACGCAGGGGACGAGCAGTACTTC. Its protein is CASSLDAGDEQYF. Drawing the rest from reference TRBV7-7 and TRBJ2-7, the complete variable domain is GAGVSQSPRYKVTKRGQDVTLRCDPISSHATLYWYQQALGQGPEFLTYFNYEAQPDKSGLPSDRFSAERPEGSISTLTIQRTEQRDSAMYRCASSLDAGDEQYFGPGTRLTVT.

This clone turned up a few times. Written as DNA, the CDR3 is TGTGCCAGCAGGTCATACCCGGGTCGGGACTACCAAGATACGCAGTATTTT. It encodes CASRSYPGRDYQDTQYF. The J gene is TRBJ2-3, the V gene TRBV27; 7 bases line up with TRBD2. Germline assignment: CDR1 MNHEY and CDR2 SMNVEV (reference sequence). J was trimmed by 5 bases and V by 6 bases; bases with no gene match: 17. The CDR3 totals 17 residues.

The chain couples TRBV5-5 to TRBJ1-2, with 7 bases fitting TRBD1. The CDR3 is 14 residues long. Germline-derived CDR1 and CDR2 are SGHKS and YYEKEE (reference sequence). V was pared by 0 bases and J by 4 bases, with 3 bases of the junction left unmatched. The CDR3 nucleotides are TGTGCCAGCAGCTTGGAACAGGGGAGCTATGGCTACACCTTC. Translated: CASSLEQGSYGYTF.

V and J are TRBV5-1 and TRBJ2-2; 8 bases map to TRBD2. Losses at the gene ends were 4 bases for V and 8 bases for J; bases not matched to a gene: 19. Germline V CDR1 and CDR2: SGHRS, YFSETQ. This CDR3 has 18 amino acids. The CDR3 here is CASSPSIGRAVASGELFF. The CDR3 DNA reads TGCGCCAGCAGCCCCTCCATCGGGAGGGCGGTTGCGTCGGGGGAGCTGTTTTTT. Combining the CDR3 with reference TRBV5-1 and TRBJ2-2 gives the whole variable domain KAGVTQTPRYLIKTRGQQVTLSCSPISGHRSVSWYQQTPGQGLQFLFEYFSETQRNKGNFPGRFSGRQFSNSRSEMNVSTLELGDSALYLCASSPSIGRAVASGELFFGEGSRLTVL.

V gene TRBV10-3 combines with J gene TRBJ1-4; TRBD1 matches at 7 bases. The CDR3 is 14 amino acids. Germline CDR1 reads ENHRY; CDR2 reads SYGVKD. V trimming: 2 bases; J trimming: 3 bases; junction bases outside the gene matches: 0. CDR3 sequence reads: CAISERGPNEKLFF. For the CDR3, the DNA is TGTGCCATCAGTGAGAGGGGGCCTAATGAAAAACTGTTTTTT.

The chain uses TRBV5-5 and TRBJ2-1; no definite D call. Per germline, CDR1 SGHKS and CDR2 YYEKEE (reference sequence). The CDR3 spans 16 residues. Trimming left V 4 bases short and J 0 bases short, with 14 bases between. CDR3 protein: CASSPPRSSSYNEQFF. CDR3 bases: TGTGCCAGCAGCCCCCCTAGATCGAGCTCCTACAATGAGCAGTTCTTC.

The CDR3 DNA reads as TGTGCCAGCTCACCACCCGCAGGGGTAGTCGATGGCTACACCTTC. Amino acid sequence: CASSPPAGVVDGYTF. V and J are TRBV18 and TRBJ1-2; D might be TRBD1 (6 bases). Germline V gene lookup returns CDR1 KGHSH and CDR2 LQKENI. CDR3 length equals 15 residues. Trimming stripped 0 bases from V and 6 bases from J, with 14 bases between.

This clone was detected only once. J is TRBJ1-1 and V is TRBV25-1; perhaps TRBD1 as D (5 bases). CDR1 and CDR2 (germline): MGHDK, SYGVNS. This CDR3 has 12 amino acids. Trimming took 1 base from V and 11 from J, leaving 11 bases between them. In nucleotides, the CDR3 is TGTGCCAGCAGTGAATTCGGGGGTATGGCTTTCTTT. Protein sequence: CASSEFGGMAFF.

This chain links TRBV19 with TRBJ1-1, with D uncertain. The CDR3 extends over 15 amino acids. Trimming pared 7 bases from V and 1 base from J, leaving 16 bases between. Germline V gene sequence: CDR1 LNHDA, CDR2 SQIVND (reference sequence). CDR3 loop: CASMPAQDRNTEAFF. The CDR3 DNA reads TGTGCCAGTATGCCCGCCCAGGATAGGAACACTGAAGCTTTCTTT.

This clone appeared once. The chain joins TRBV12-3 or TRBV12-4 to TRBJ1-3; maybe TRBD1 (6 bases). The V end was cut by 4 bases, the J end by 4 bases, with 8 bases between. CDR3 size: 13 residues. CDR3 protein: CASSWTAGNTIYF. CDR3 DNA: TGTGCCAGCAGTTGGACAGCCGGAAACACCATATATTTT.

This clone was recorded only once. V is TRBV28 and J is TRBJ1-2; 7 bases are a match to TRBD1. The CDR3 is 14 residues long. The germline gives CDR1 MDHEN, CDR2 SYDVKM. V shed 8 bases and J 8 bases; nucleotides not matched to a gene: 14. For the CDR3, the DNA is TGTGCCAGCCACTTCCCGACAGGGCTTGGAGGCTACACCTTC. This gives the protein CASHFPTGLGGYTF.

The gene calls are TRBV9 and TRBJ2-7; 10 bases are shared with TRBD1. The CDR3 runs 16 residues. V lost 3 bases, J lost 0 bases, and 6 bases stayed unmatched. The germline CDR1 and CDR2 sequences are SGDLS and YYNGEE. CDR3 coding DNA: TGTGCCAGCAGCGGCTCCGGGACAGGGGCCTCCTACGAGCAGTACTTC. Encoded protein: CASSGSGTGASYEQYF. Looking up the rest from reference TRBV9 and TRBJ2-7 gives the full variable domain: DSGVTQTPKHLITATGQRVTLRCSPRSGDLSVYWYQQSLDQGLQFLIQYYNGEERAKGNILERFSAQQFPDLHSELNLSSLELGDSALYFCASSGSGTGASYEQYFGPGTRLTVT.